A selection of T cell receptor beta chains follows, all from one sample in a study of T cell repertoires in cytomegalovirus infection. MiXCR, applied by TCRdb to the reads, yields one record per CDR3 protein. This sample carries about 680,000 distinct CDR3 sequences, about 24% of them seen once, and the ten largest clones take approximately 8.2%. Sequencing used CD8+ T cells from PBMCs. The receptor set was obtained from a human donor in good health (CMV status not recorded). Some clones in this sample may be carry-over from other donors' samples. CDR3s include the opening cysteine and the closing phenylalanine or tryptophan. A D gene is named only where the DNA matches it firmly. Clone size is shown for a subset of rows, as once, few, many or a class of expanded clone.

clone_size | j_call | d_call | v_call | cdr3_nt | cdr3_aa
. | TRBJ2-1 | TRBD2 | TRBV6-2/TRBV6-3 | TGTGCCAGCAGTGCGGGGGGCCATGAGCAGTTCTTC | CASSAGGHEQFF
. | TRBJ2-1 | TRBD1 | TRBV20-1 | TGCAGTGCTAGGCTCGAGGGACAGGGGTTTGGGAATGAGCAGTTCTTC | CSARLEGQGFGNEQFF
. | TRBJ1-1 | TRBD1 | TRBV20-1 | TGCAGTGCTAGAGATCCAGGACAGGGGTTGAACACTGAAGCTTTCTTT | CSARDPGQGLNTEAFF
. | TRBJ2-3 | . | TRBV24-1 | TGTGCCACCAGTGATTATGAAGGACGGCAGTATTTT | CATSDYEGRQYF
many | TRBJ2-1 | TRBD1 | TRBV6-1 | TGTGCCAGCAGCCTCAGGGGGCTAGCCTACGCGAATGAGCAGTTCTTC | CASSLRGLAYANEQFF
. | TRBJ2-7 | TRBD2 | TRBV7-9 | TGTGCCAGCAGCTCCGGGACTAGCGGGGTTTACGAGCAGTACTTC | CASSSGTSGVYEQYF
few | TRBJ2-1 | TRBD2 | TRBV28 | TGTGCCAGCAGCCATGGACTAGCGGGGATCTACAATGAGCAGTTCTTC | CASSHGLAGIYNEQFF
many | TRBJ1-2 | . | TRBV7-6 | TGTGCCAGCAGCGCCGATTCCTTCTATGGCTACACCTTC | CASSADSFYGYTF
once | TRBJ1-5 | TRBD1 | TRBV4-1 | TGCGTCAGCAGCAAACAGGGGGATCAGCCCCAGCATTTT | CVSSKQGDQPQHF
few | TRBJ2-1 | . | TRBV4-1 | TGCGCCAGCAGCCAAGATCGAGGCGAAGGCAACGAGCAGTTCTTC | CASSQDRGEGNEQFF
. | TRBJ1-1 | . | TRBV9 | TGTGCCAGCAGCGTAGAGGCGGGAATGAACACTGAAGCTTTCTTT | CASSVEAGMNTEAFF
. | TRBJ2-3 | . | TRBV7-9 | TGTGCCAGCAGCGCCCCTAGGGTGGATACGCAGTATTTT | CASSAPRVDTQYF
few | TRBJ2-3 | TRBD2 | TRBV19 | TGTGCCAGTCGGCCGGGACTAGCGGTCACAGATACGCAGTATTTT | CASRPGLAVTDTQYF
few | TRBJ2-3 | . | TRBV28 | TGTGCCAGCAGTTCATCTCGGGCAGATACGCAGTATTTT | CASSSSRADTQYF
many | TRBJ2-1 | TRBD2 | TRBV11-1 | TGTGCCAGCAGCTTTAGGCGCGGGGGCTCCTACAATGAGCAGTTCTTC | CASSFRRGGSYNEQFF
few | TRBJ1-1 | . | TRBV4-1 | TGCGCCAGCAGCCAGACAGCGAACACTGAAGCTTTCTTT | CASSQTANTEAFF
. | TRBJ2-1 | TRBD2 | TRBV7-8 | TGTGCCAGCAGCTTAGTAGCGGGGTTCTACAATGAGCAGTTCTTC | CASSLVAGFYNEQFF